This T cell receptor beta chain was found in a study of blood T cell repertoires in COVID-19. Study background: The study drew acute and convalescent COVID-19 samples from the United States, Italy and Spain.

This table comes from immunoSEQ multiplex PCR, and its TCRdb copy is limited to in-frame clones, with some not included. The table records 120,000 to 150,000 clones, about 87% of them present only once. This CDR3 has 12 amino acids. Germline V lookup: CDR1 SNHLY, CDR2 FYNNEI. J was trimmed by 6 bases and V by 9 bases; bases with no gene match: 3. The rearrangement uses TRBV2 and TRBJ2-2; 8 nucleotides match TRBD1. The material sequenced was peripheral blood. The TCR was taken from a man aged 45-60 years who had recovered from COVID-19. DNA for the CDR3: TGTGCCAGTCAACAGGGGGCCGGGGAGCTGTTTTTT. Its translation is CASQQGAGELFF.